This T cell receptor beta chain is drawn from a study of cytomegalovirus exposure and HLA in healthy donors. Amplification used 60 Vbeta primers and 13 Jbeta primers. Only in-frame clones appear in the TCRdb table, and some are missing; sequencing was by immunoSEQ multiplex PCR. Counted here are roughly 120,000 clones, under 85% occurring once; the ten biggest clones make up 3.7%. Findings and caveats of the study: Overall, about 160 TCR beta chains were annotated as cytomegalovirus-associated. One later analysis reportedly identified an Asian-associated ancestry cluster that showed fewer N-insertions than the roughly 700-donor mean.

As to this clone: What it binds is unknown.

The CDR3 totals 13 residues. Germline CDR1 reads SQVTM; CDR2 reads ANQGSEA. J lost 1 base, V lost 6 bases, and 3 bases had no gene match. The chain couples TRBV29-1 to TRBJ1-1; 9 bases agree with TRBD1. This TCR came from a human donor in good health. The sequenced sample consisted of PBMCs. The CDR3: CSVLTGGNTEAFF. In nucleotides, the CDR3 is TGCAGCGTCCTGACAGGGGGGAACACTGAAGCTTTCTTT.